This T cell receptor beta chain was retrieved from a study of CD8+CD57+ T cells in acquired aplastic anemia. Study-wide background: DNA from sorted CD4+ and CD8+ cells averaged around 3.5 ug.

Study-level findings and limits: Patients versus controls showed no significant CD8+ Simpson's diversity difference. Patients and controls had in common approximately 28 CD8+ CDR3 sequences.

As for this clonotype: Its specificity is not known.

Trimming removed 5 bases from V and 5 bases from J; junction bases left unmatched: 5. Germline CDR1 and CDR2: DFQATT and SNEGSKA (reference sequence). The CDR3 is 13 residues long. Profiling of TCR beta VDJ combinations and CDR3 sequences used genomic DNA as template. TCRdb analysed the reads with MiXCR anew, one entry per CDR3 protein. The sample holds about 400,000 distinct CDR3 sequences, 65% to 80% seen once. The clonotype was recovered from a human donor in good health, serving as a control. Input material: sorted CD4+, CD8+, or CD8+CD57+ T cells (not recorded which) from PBMCs. This sequence joins TRBV20-1 and TRBJ2-3; 9 nucleotides agree with TRBD2. The CDR3 spells CSALGLAEDTQYF. CDR3 DNA sequence: TGCAGTGCTTTGGGACTAGCTGAAGATACGCAGTATTTT.